This TCR beta chain was obtained from a study of blood T cell repertoires in COVID-19. This table comes from immunoSEQ multiplex PCR, and its TCRdb copy is limited to in-frame clones, with some not included. The sample comprises 100,000 to 120,000 clones, less than 75% of which are singletons, and 6% to 8% rests with the top ten. CDR1 is SGHRS and CDR2 is YFSETQ in the germline V gene. The V and J ends lost 5 bases and 0 bases, in that order; junction bases with no gene match: 6. CDR3 size: 15 residues. Material: peripheral blood. This receptor was obtained from a woman aged 60-75 years with acute or convalescent COVID-19. The chain carries TRBV5-1 and TRBJ2-3; 7 positions match TRBD1. CDR3 amino acids: CASSSGQQSTDTQYF. DNA for the CDR3: TGCGCCAGCAGTTCGGGACAGCAGAGCACAGATACGCAGTATTTT.